This T cell receptor (beta chain) originates from a study of blood T cell repertoires in COVID-19. As for the study in general: Samples of COVID-19 (acute and convalescent) were obtained from the United States, Italy and Spain. PBMCs, B-cell-depleted T cells, or T cells were the source of the cDNA or gDNA that made up the material.

V was trimmed by 4 bases and J by 3 bases, leaving 16 bases between them. The germline V gene has CDR1 SGHNT and CDR2 YYREEE (reference sequence). This CDR3 spans 15 amino acids. As handled by the study authors: Reference gene primer amplification yielded estimated nucleated cell counts. Measured with immunoSEQ multiplex PCR; TCRdb has only the in-frame clones, and not every one. V and J calls and clone size follow that table, whereas D and trimming were derived from the DNA. The sample records under 250,000 clones, about four fifths being singletons. This chain connects TRBV5-4 to TRBJ1-1; D call uncertain. The specimen was peripheral blood. The TCR sequence derives from a man aged 30 to 45 who had recovered from COVID-19. CDR3 in amino acids: CASSRGWQRDTEAFF. Written as DNA, the CDR3 is TGTGCCAGCAGCCGTGGATGGCAGAGGGACACTGAAGCTTTCTTT.